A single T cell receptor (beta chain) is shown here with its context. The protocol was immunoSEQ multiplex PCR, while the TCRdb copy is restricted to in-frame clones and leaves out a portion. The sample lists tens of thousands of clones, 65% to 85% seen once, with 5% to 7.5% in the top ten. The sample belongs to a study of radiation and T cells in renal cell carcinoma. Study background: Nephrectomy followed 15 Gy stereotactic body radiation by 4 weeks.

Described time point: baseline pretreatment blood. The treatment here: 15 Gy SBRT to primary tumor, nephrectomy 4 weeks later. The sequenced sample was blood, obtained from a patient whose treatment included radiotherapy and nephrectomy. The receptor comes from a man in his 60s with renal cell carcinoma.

CDR3 bases: TGTGCCAGCAGTGTCCCGGGACAGGATACACGAAATGGCTACACCTTC. Translated: CASSVPGQDTRNGYTF. The chain links TRBV28 to TRBJ1-2; 8 bases align to TRBD1. CDR1 MDHEN and CDR2 SYDVKM come from the germline V gene. The CDR3 totals 16 residues. J lost 6 bases, V lost 5 bases, and 14 bases had no gene match.